The clone carrying this TCR beta chain was counted many times. The antigen remains unidentified. The authors amplified TCR beta CDR3 from genomic DNA using two-round multiplex PCR. Every TRBV and TRBJ gene had its own specific primer in first-round PCR. TCRdb reprocessed the multiplex PCR reads with MiXCR, giving one entry per CDR3 protein. Found here are around 59,000 distinct CDR3 sequences, less than 30% of them singletons; the top ten hold less than 8%. This specimen belongs to a study of prognosis after radiotherapy for stage I lung cancer. For the study at large: Medical inoperability applied to all of the non-small cell lung cancer patients. There were several patients whose tumors were squamous cell carcinoma and 11 to 13 whose tumors were adenocarcinoma.

All patients, having had no prior chemotherapy, radiotherapy or other malignancies, were node-negative on CT and PET/CT. Germline V gene lookup returns CDR1 MNHNS and CDR2 SASEGT. The CDR3 loop spans 15 amino acids. V lost 7 bases, J lost 1 base, and 16 bases lay in between. Regarding the study as a whole: Tumor specificity of the expanded TCR clones was not determined.

The genes are TRBV6-1 and TRBJ2-5; the D gene is possibly TRBD2 (7 bases). The receptor was isolated from a donor over 45 with non-small cell lung cancer. The material sequenced was PBMCs, taken before or after stereotactic body radiation therapy (not recorded which). CDR3 in amino acids: CASNRGRGLQETQYF. The CDR3 bases are TGTGCCAGCAACCGCGGGCGGGGGCTCCAAGAGACCCAGTACTTC.